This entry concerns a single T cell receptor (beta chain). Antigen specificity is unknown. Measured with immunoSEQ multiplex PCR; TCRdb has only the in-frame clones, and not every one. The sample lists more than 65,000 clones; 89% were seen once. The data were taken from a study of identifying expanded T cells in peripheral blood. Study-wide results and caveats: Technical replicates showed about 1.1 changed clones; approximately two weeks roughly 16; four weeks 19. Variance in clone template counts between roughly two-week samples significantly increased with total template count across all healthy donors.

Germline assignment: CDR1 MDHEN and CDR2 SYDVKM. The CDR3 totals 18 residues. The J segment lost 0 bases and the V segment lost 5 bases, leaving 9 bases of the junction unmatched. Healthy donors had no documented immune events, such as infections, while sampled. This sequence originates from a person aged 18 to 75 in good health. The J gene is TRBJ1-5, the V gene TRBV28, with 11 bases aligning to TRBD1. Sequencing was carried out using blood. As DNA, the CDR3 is TGTGCCAGCAGTCTAAGGACAGGGGGCCCGGATAGCAATCAGCCCCAGCATTTT. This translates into CASSLRTGGPDSNQPQHF.